The 26 T cell receptor beta chains listed next were all sequenced from one sample in a study of high-grade serous ovarian cancer treatment subgroups. Tumor samples were obtained before definitive surgery or chemotherapy. The assay was immunoSEQ multiplex PCR, and TCRdb's table has in-frame clones only and misses some. The table lists approximately 6,600 clones, 70% to 80% of them singletons, with roughly 7% in the top ten. Specimen: tumor tissue. These receptors were taken from a human donor with high-grade serous ovarian cancer.

The V and J genes are TRBV28 and TRBJ1-2, with TRBD1 as a possible D gene (5 bases). V dropped 11 bases and J dropped 4 bases, with 17 bases sitting between them. This CDR3 region has 13 residues. Per the germline V gene, CDR1 is MDHEN and CDR2 is SYDVKM. The chain's CDR3 is CAASSGGSYGYTF. The CDR3 DNA reads TGTGCCGCCTCTTCTGGGGGGTCCTATGGCTACACCTTC.

V gene TRBV27 combines with J gene TRBJ2-7; possibly TRBD2 for D (5 bases). Trimming shortened V by 5 bases and J by 6 bases, and 14 bases separated the two germline ends. The germline V gene encodes CDR1 MNHEY and CDR2 SMNVEV (reference sequence). The length of the CDR3 is 13 residues. This CDR3 reads CASSRLAGSEQYF. In DNA, the CDR3 is TGTGCCAGCAGTCGCTTGGCTGGGAGCGAGCAGTACTTC.

This rearrangement joins TRBV7-2 to TRBJ2-5; the D is unclear. The CDR3 totals 11 residues. The germline gives CDR1 SGHTA, CDR2 FQGNSA. Trimming took off 5 bases at V and 1 base at J, with 2 bases between the two ends. The CDR3 region has the DNA TGTGCCAGCAGCGGCCAAGAGACCCAGTACTTC. Translation: CASSGQETQYF.

The genes are TRBV7-3 and TRBJ2-5; 7 bases match TRBD2. The DNA end is a closer match to TRBJ2-7, so the J assignment may be wrong. Germline CDR1 is SGHTA and CDR2 is FQGTGA. The CDR3 has 17 residues. CDR3 bases: TGTGCCAGCAGACGGGGCCTAGCGGCAAGTCGCTCCTACGAGCAGTACTTC. As protein: CASRRGLAASRSYEQYF.

The V and J genes are TRBV27 and TRBJ1-4, with a weak D call TRBD1 (5 bases). The germline CDR1 and CDR2 sequences are MNHEY and SMNVEV (reference sequence). Trimming removed 6 bases at V and 4 bases at J, with 15 bases between. The CDR3 has 15 residues. The CDR3 loop reads CASSPRDFSNEKLFF. DNA for the CDR3: TGTGCCAGCAGCCCCCGGGACTTTAGTAATGAAAAACTGTTTTTT. The whole variable domain, filled in from reference TRBV27 and TRBJ1-4, reads EAQVTQNPRYLITVTGKKLTVTCSQNMNHEYMSWYRQDPGLGLRQIYYSMNVEVTDKGDVPEGYKVSRKEKRNFPLILESPSPNQTSLYFCASSPRDFSNEKLFFGSGTQLSVL.

This clone appeared a few times. V gene TRBV7-2 combines with J gene TRBJ1-1; weak D call: TRBD1 (6 bases). This CDR3 spans 15 amino acids. The germline V and J ends were trimmed by 5 bases and 4 bases, with 17 bases remaining between them. CDR1 SGHTA and CDR2 FQGNSA come from the germline V gene. In DNA form, the CDR3 reads TGTGCCAGCAGCCCGAAAGGGGGTGTCAGCACTGAAGCTTTCTTT. Its translation: CASSPKGGVSTEAFF.

In its sample, this clone is large (0.1 to 1%). V gene TRBV27 combines with J gene TRBJ1-6, with D uncertain. The germline gives CDR1 MNHEY, CDR2 SMNVEV (reference sequence). This CDR3 spans 13 amino acids. The V end lost 7 bases, the J end lost 7 bases, and 11 bases lay between the germline ends. In nucleotides, the CDR3 is TGTGCCAGCAAAAACATAGAGAATTCACCCCTCCACTTT. Encoded protein: CASKNIENSPLHF.

The chain is built from TRBV27 and TRBJ2-2, with D perhaps matching TRBD1 (5 bases). Trimming cost V 2 bases and J 4 bases, with 8 bases left between them. Germline V gene data show CDR1 as MNHEY and CDR2 as SMNVEV (reference sequence). The CDR3 has 14 residues. The CDR3 bases are TGTGCCAGCAGTTTAAGTACAGGCACCGGGGAGCTGTTTTTT. Translation gives CASSLSTGTGELFF.

This clone occurred a few times. The chain recombines TRBV7-2 with TRBJ2-7; TRBD1 aligns across 9 bases. CDR1 is SGHTA and CDR2 is FQGNSA in the germline V gene. V trimming: 5 bases; J trimming: 7 bases; junction bases outside the gene matches: 12. The CDR3 covers 15 residues. CDR3 in amino acids: CASSPRRGTGQEQYF. The CDR3, as DNA: TGTGCCAGCAGCCCCCGGCGGGGGACAGGGCAAGAGCAGTACTTC.

The chain's CDR3 is CASSLGGNTGELFF. In DNA form, the CDR3 reads TGCGCCAGCAGCTTGGGAGGGAACACCGGGGAGCTGTTTTTT. This chain connects TRBV5-1 to TRBJ2-2; no definite D call. V was cut by 0 bases and J by 1 base, with 4 bases left in between. Germline V gene data show CDR1 as SGHRS and CDR2 as YFSETQ. The CDR3 has 14 residues. Based on the CDR3 plus reference TRBV5-1 and TRBJ2-2, the full variable domain is KAGVTQTPRYLIKTRGQQVTLSCSPISGHRSVSWYQQTPGQGLQFLFEYFSETQRNKGNFPGRFSGRQFSNSRSEMNVSTLELGDSALYLCASSLGGNTGELFFGEGSRLTVL.

A single count supports this clone. This chain connects TRBV6-5 to TRBJ1-4, with D possibly being TRBD1 (5 bases). The V and J ends lost 2 bases and 8 bases respectively, with 15 bases between them. The CDR3 runs to 15 residues. Germline CDR1 reads MNHEY; CDR2 reads SVGAGI. CDR3 coding DNA: TGTGCCAGCAGTTACAGGGACGCTGGCCGGGAAAAACTGTTTTTT. As protein: CASSYRDAGREKLFF.

This sequence joins TRBV5-4 and TRBJ1-1; 7 bases are shared with TRBD1. The CDR3 is made up of 16 amino acids. Trimming removed 7 bases from V and 4 bases from J; junction bases left unmatched: 16. CDR1 is SGHNT and CDR2 is YYREEE in the germline V gene (reference sequence). CDR3 loop: CASSQGGADRVTEAFF. As DNA, the CDR3 is TGTGCCAGCTCCCAAGGGGGCGCGGATAGGGTCACTGAAGCTTTCTTT.

The chain has TRBV29-1 and TRBJ2-3; perhaps D is TRBD1 or TRBD2 (5 bases each). Looked up from germline, CDR1 is SQVTM and CDR2 is ANQGSEA. The CDR3 covers 13 residues. V was cut by 7 bases and J by 8 bases, with 19 bases left in between. The CDR3 DNA reads TGCAGCGCCCGACCCCTAGTGGGGACTACGCAGTATTTT. Its translation: CSARPLVGTTQYF.

The gene calls are TRBV9 and TRBJ2-1; 7 bases align to TRBD2. From germline, CDR1 is SGDLS and CDR2 YYNGEE. J gave up 6 bases and V 0 bases, and 6 bases lay outside the gene matches. The CDR3 has 15 amino acids. This CDR3 is CASSVEAGGGNEQFF. In DNA, the CDR3 is TGTGCCAGCAGCGTAGAGGCTGGGGGGGGCAATGAGCAGTTCTTC.

This clone was counted a single time. The J gene is TRBJ2-7, the V gene TRBV5-1; TRBD2 agrees at 8 bases. Germline V gives CDR1 SGHRS, CDR2 YFSETQ. V lost 4 bases to trimming and J lost 6 bases; unmatched junction nucleotides: 9. The CDR3 is made up of 14 amino acids. The CDR3 sequence is CASSPSGGGTEQYF. In DNA, the CDR3 is TGCGCCAGCAGCCCCAGCGGGGGAGGGACCGAGCAGTACTTC.

The chain recombines TRBV11-3 with TRBJ1-1; D perhaps matches TRBD1 (5 bases). V was shortened by 5 bases and J by 8 bases, with 12 bases between the two germline ends. The CDR3 is made up of 12 amino acids. The V gene's germline CDR1 is SGHNT and CDR2 YENEEA. Here the CDR3 DNA reads TGTGCCAGCAGCCTCCCGACAGAGGAAGCTTTCTTT. This codes for CASSLPTEEAFF.

This clone was seen more than once but under ten times. The chain is built from TRBV7-3 and TRBJ2-2, with 8 bases lining up with TRBD1. The trim removed 5 bases at V and 6 bases at J, leaving 8 bases unmatched. The germline CDR1 and CDR2 sequences are SGHTA and FQGTGA. CDR3 size: 15 residues. The CDR3 DNA is TGTGCCAGCAGCCCCCGACAGGGGCGACCCGGGGAGCTGTTTTTT. Amino acids: CASSPRQGRPGELFF.

The chain couples TRBV6-5 to TRBJ1-5; D unresolved. Germline values: CDR1 MNHEY, CDR2 SVGAGI. CDR3 size: 13 residues. V dropped 5 bases and J dropped 8 bases, with 13 bases sitting between them. In DNA, the CDR3 is TGTGCCAGCAGTCAGACCCGCCGGGAGCCCCAGCATTTT. Its translation: CASSQTRREPQHF.

This clone was picked up one time. The gene calls are TRBV5-5 and TRBJ2-5; TRBD1 might be the D (7 bases). The CDR3 covers 15 residues. Germline assignment: CDR1 SGHKS and CDR2 YYEKEE (reference sequence). V was pared by 3 bases and J by 9 bases, with 21 bases between. The CDR3 DNA reads TGTGCCAGCAGCTCAAGGGGGGACAGCTTGGGGTCCCAGTACTTC. Its translation: CASSSRGDSLGSQYF.

The gene calls are TRBV21-1 and TRBJ2-7; TRBD2, as called in the table, went unchecked against the DNA. TRBV21-1 is designated a pseudogene. This CDR3 has 19 amino acids. The CDR3 loop reads CASSSPGTSGTEGRYEQYF. As DNA, the CDR3 is TGTGCCAGCAGCTCCCCCGGGACTAGCGGCACAGAAGGTCGTTACGAGCAGTACTTC.

V and J are TRBV5-1 and TRBJ1-4; 7 nucleotides align to TRBD1. Trimming removed 0 bases from V and 0 bases from J; junction bases left unmatched: 2. Germline assignment: CDR1 SGHRS and CDR2 YFSETQ. The CDR3 consists of 16 residues. The CDR3 nucleotides are TGCGCCAGCAGCTTGGGGGACAGAACAACTAATGAAAAACTGTTTTTT. Amino acids: CASSLGDRTTNEKLFF. The variable domain in full, completed from reference TRBV5-1 and TRBJ1-4, reads KAGVTQTPRYLIKTRGQQVTLSCSPISGHRSVSWYQQTPGQGLQFLFEYFSETQRNKGNFPGRFSGRQFSNSRSEMNVSTLELGDSALYLCASSLGDRTTNEKLFFGSGTQLSVL.

The chain employs TRBV7-2 and TRBJ1-1; TRBD1 is a possible D gene (6 bases). The germline V and J ends were trimmed by 4 bases and 8 bases, with 17 bases remaining between them. There are 14 residues in the CDR3. Germline V gene sequence: CDR1 SGHTA, CDR2 FQGNSA. CDR3 sequence (DNA): TGTGCCAGCAGCTCGCGGGGGCAAAGTAGCGAAGCTTTCTTT. This encodes CASSSRGQSSEAFF.

The V gene is TRBV5-1, the J gene TRBJ1-5; D unresolved. CDR1 is SGHRS, CDR2 YFSETQ, per germline. This CDR3 is built from 14 residues. V was cut by 0 bases and J by 1 base, with 5 bases left in between. The CDR3 loop reads CASSLDGSNQPQHF. The CDR3 DNA reads as TGCGCCAGCAGCTTGGATGGAAGCAATCAGCCCCAGCATTTT.

The chain has TRBV19 and TRBJ2-7; 11 nucleotides agree with TRBD2. The CDR3 runs to 16 residues. Germline-derived CDR1 and CDR2 are LNHDA and SQIVND (reference sequence). V lost 7 bases and J lost 7; bases outside the gene matches: 15. CDR3: CASTDRVLAGAREQYF. The CDR3 coding sequence is TGTGCCAGTACCGACAGGGTACTAGCGGGAGCACGGGAGCAGTACTTC.

The chain combines TRBV11-2 with TRBJ2-1, with D unclear. V shed 0 bases and J shed 9 bases, with 9 bases lying between them. This CDR3 region has 13 residues. Per the germline V gene, CDR1 is SGHAT and CDR2 is FQNNGV. CDR3 nucleotide sequence: TGTGCCAGCAGCTTAGATCTAAAGGGTGAGCAGTTCTTC. Its translation is CASSLDLKGEQFF.

The chain uses TRBV29-1 and TRBJ2-2, with D perhaps TRBD1 (6 bases). The CDR3 totals 14 residues. Trimming stripped 6 bases from V and 8 bases from J, with 19 bases between. CDR1 is SQVTM, CDR2 ANQGSEA, per germline. The CDR3 is CSVIQDRNKGELFF. The DNA for the CDR3 is TGCAGCGTCATCCAGGACAGAAACAAGGGGGAGCTGTTTTTT.